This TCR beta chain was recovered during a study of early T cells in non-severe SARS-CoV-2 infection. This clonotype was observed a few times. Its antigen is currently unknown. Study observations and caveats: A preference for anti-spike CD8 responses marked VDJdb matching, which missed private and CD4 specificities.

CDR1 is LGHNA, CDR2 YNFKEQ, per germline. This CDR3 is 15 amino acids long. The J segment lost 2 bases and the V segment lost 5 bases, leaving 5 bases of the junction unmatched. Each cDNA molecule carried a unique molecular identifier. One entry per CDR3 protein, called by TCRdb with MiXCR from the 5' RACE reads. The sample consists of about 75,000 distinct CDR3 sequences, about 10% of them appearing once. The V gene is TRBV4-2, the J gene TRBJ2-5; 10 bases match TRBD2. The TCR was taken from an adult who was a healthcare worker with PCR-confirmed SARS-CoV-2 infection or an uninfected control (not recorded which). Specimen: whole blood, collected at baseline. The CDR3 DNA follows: TGTGCCAGCAGCGAGGGTAGCGGGGGGCAAGAGACCCAGTACTTC. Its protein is CASSEGSGGQETQYF.